Listed below are T cell receptor beta chains from one sample, sequenced in a study of blood T cell repertoires in COVID-19. The repertoire was sequenced with immunoSEQ multiplex PCR; TCRdb's copy has only in-frame clones and lacks some. The sample carries some 100,000 clones, approximately 89% recorded once. The specimen was peripheral blood. These receptors were collected from a man aged 55 to 70 with acute or convalescent COVID-19. CDR3s include the opening cysteine and the closing phenylalanine or tryptophan. Fields, in order: V gene, J gene, D gene, clone size, CDR3 DNA, CDR3 protein. D genes are given only for firm matches. The size entry is marked missing in some rows and otherwise reads once, few, many or a size class.

v_gene: TRBV7-2; j_gene: TRBJ2-1; d_gene: .; abundance: .; CDR3nt: TGTGCCAGCAGCCCGCTGGGGGCGGGAGACTCCTACAATGAGCAGTTCTTC; CDR3aa: CASSPLGAGDSYNEQFF
v_gene: TRBV5-6; j_gene: TRBJ1-6; d_gene: .; abundance: once; CDR3nt: TGTGCCAGCAGCCCGGGGGGCAGGGCCATCAATTCACCCCTCCACTTT; CDR3aa: CASSPGGRAINSPLHF
v_gene: TRBV5-4; j_gene: TRBJ2-2; d_gene: TRBD1; abundance: once; CDR3nt: TGTGCCAGCAGCCCGACAGGGCGCTCCGGGGAGCTGTTTTTT; CDR3aa: CASSPTGRSGELFF
v_gene: TRBV9; j_gene: TRBJ1-1; d_gene: TRBD1; abundance: .; CDR3nt: TGTGCCAGCAGCACGCGACAGGGGTTGAACACTGAAGCTTTCTTT; CDR3aa: CASSTRQGLNTEAFF
v_gene: TRBV21-1; j_gene: TRBJ2-1; d_gene: .; abundance: .; CDR3nt: TGTGCCAGCAGCCTCCGGACTAGCGGTCGAGGGGATGAGCAGTTCTTC; CDR3aa: CASSLRTSGRGDEQFF
v_gene: TRBV13; j_gene: TRBJ2-1; d_gene: TRBD2; abundance: .; CDR3nt: TGTGCCAGCAGCTTAGAAGGCCGGCTAGCGGTCAATGAGCAGTTCTTC; CDR3aa: CASSLEGRLAVNEQFF
v_gene: TRBV30; j_gene: TRBJ1-4; d_gene: .; abundance: .; CDR3nt: TGTGCCTCAGCCCTTCAGGGTACTAATGAAAAACTGTTTTTT; CDR3aa: CASALQGTNEKLFF
v_gene: TRBV18; j_gene: TRBJ2-5; d_gene: .; abundance: .; CDR3nt: TGTGCCAGCTCACCACCCTCCGGGACTCAAGAGACCCAGTACTTC; CDR3aa: CASSPPSGTQETQYF
v_gene: TRBV19; j_gene: TRBJ1-5; d_gene: .; abundance: .; CDR3nt: TGTGCCAGTAGTATAGCGGGTAATCAGCCCCAGCATTTT; CDR3aa: CASSIAGNQPQHF
v_gene: TRBV28; j_gene: TRBJ2-7; d_gene: .; abundance: .; CDR3nt: TGTGCCAGCAGCCCTCCACAGGGCCCCGGCGAGCAGTACTTC; CDR3aa: CASSPPQGPGEQYF
v_gene: TRBV24-1; j_gene: TRBJ1-6; d_gene: .; abundance: .; CDR3nt: TGTGCCACCAGTCCGGGTCGAAATAATTCACCCCTCCACTTT; CDR3aa: CATSPGRNNSPLHF
v_gene: TRBV6-1; j_gene: TRBJ2-2; d_gene: TRBD1; abundance: .; CDR3nt: TGTGCCAGCAGTGAACTACAGGGGCTAACCGGGGAGCTGTTTTTT; CDR3aa: CASSELQGLTGELFF
v_gene: TRBV30; j_gene: TRBJ1-6; d_gene: .; abundance: few; CDR3nt: TGTGCCTGGAGTGCAGGTCCAAATTCACCCCTCCACTTT; CDR3aa: CAWSAGPNSPLHF
v_gene: TRBV5-6; j_gene: TRBJ2-1; d_gene: .; abundance: .; CDR3nt: TGTGCCAGCAGCTTGGAATACGGACAGTACAATGAGCAGTTCTTC; CDR3aa: CASSLEYGQYNEQFF
v_gene: TRBV30; j_gene: TRBJ1-4; d_gene: TRBD1; abundance: .; CDR3nt: TGTGCCTGGAGGGGTGTGGGGACAGGCAGTGAAAAACTGTTTTTT; CDR3aa: CAWRGVGTGSEKLFF
v_gene: TRBV6-5; j_gene: TRBJ1-3; d_gene: .; abundance: .; CDR3nt: TGTGCCAGCAGTTACGCAGAAGGAGAAAACACCATATATTTT; CDR3aa: CASSYAEGENTIYF
v_gene: TRBV19; j_gene: TRBJ2-3; d_gene: .; abundance: .; CDR3nt: TGTGCCAGTCGGAGGGCGTCGGATACGCAGTATTTT; CDR3aa: CASRRASDTQYF
v_gene: TRBV6-1; j_gene: TRBJ2-5; d_gene: .; abundance: .; CDR3nt: TGTGCCAGCAGTGAAACGCGCGGCCCTCAAGAGACCCAGTACTTC; CDR3aa: CASSETRGPQETQYF
v_gene: TRBV10-2; j_gene: TRBJ1-2; d_gene: .; abundance: few; CDR3nt: TGCGCCAGCACTGCCGTGGATGACATGTATGGCTACACCTTC; CDR3aa: CASTAVDDMYGYTF
v_gene: TRBV5-1; j_gene: TRBJ1-1; d_gene: TRBD1; abundance: .; CDR3nt: TGCGCCAGCAGCATCAGACAGGGTCGGGACACTGAAGCTTTCTTT; CDR3aa: CASSIRQGRDTEAFF
v_gene: TRBV5-1; j_gene: TRBJ1-2; d_gene: TRBD1; abundance: .; CDR3nt: TGCGCCAGCAGCTTAGCTTACGACAGGGGGCAATATGATGGCTACACCTTC; CDR3aa: CASSLAYDRGQYDGYTF
v_gene: TRBV10-3; j_gene: TRBJ2-2; d_gene: .; abundance: .; CDR3nt: TGTGCCATCAGTGACAATCCCCAGGGTCCCACCGGGGAGCTGTTTTTT; CDR3aa: CAISDNPQGPTGELFF
v_gene: TRBV11-3; j_gene: TRBJ1-4; d_gene: .; abundance: .; CDR3nt: TGTGCCAGCAGCTTAGTAAGGGGCCCCAGTGAAAAACTGTTTTTT; CDR3aa: CASSLVRGPSEKLFF
v_gene: TRBV4-2; j_gene: TRBJ2-6; d_gene: TRBD2; abundance: .; CDR3nt: TGTGCCAGCAGCCCGGGAGGGGCCGGGGCCAACGTCCTGACTTTC; CDR3aa: CASSPGGAGANVLTF
v_gene: TRBV28; j_gene: TRBJ1-5; d_gene: .; abundance: .; CDR3nt: TGTGCCAGCAGTCCAATCCAGGGTGGCAGCAATCAGCCCCAGCATTTT; CDR3aa: CASSPIQGGSNQPQHF
v_gene: TRBV5-5; j_gene: TRBJ1-4; d_gene: TRBD1; abundance: .; CDR3nt: TGTGCCAGCACCAGAGACAGGGGCCCTGCAACTAATGAAAAACTGTTTTTT; CDR3aa: CASTRDRGPATNEKLFF
v_gene: TRBV5-1; j_gene: TRBJ1-1; d_gene: .; abundance: .; CDR3nt: TGCGCCAGCAGCTCGCGGGGGGGTCGCCGAGGGAACACTGAAGCTTTCTTT; CDR3aa: CASSSRGGRRGNTEAFF
v_gene: TRBV19; j_gene: TRBJ2-7; d_gene: TRBD1; abundance: .; CDR3nt: TGTGCCAGTAGTCCCCAGGGGGCCGTTTCCTACGAGCAGTACTTC; CDR3aa: CASSPQGAVSYEQYF
v_gene: TRBV19; j_gene: TRBJ2-1; d_gene: TRBD1; abundance: .; CDR3nt: TGTGCCAGTAGTATCGAAGGGGGCTCGGGTAATGAGCAGTTCTTC; CDR3aa: CASSIEGGSGNEQFF
v_gene: TRBV7-8; j_gene: TRBJ1-5; d_gene: TRBD1; abundance: .; CDR3nt: TGTGCCAGCAGCTTGACAGGGCGGAGTAGCAATCAGCCCCAGCATTTT; CDR3aa: CASSLTGRSSNQPQHF
v_gene: TRBV7-2; j_gene: TRBJ2-1; d_gene: TRBD2; abundance: .; CDR3nt: TGTGCCAGCAGCTTGGCTAGCGGGGATTACAATGAGCAGTTCTTC; CDR3aa: CASSLASGDYNEQFF
v_gene: TRBV3-1/TRBV3-2; j_gene: TRBJ2-1; d_gene: TRBD2; abundance: .; CDR3nt: TGTGCCAGCAGCCAAGATCTAGCGGACAATGAGCAGTTCTTC; CDR3aa: CASSQDLADNEQFF
v_gene: TRBV5-1; j_gene: TRBJ2-5; d_gene: .; abundance: .; CDR3nt: TGCGCCAGCAGTTCACGAGGGTTCCAAGAGACCCAGTACTTC; CDR3aa: CASSSRGFQETQYF
v_gene: TRBV24-1; j_gene: TRBJ2-2; d_gene: .; abundance: .; CDR3nt: TGTGCCACCAGTGCTCTCAGGGGTGCCGGGGAGCTGTTTTTT; CDR3aa: CATSALRGAGELFF
v_gene: TRBV5-8; j_gene: TRBJ2-1; d_gene: .; abundance: .; CDR3nt: TGTGCCAGCAGCTTGGAGCACCTTTCCTACAATGAGCAGTTCTTC; CDR3aa: CASSLEHLSYNEQFF
v_gene: TRBV5-4; j_gene: TRBJ1-2; d_gene: TRBD1; abundance: .; CDR3nt: TGTGCCAGCAGCCCTCGACAGGGATGGGGCTATGGCTACACCTTC; CDR3aa: CASSPRQGWGYGYTF
v_gene: TRBV5-1; j_gene: TRBJ1-4; d_gene: TRBD1; abundance: few; CDR3nt: TGCGCCAGCAGCTTGGCTGGGACAGATGAAAAACTGTTTTTT; CDR3aa: CASSLAGTDEKLFF